Following are 28 T cell receptor beta chains from one sample sequenced in a study of blood T cell repertoires in COVID-19. Assay used: immunoSEQ multiplex PCR; TCRdb lists only in-frame clones, some missing. The data hold approximately 300,000 clones, with 83% observed a single time. Sequencing was done on a sample of peripheral blood. All receptors come from a woman between 45 and 60 years old with acute or convalescent COVID-19.

The V gene is TRBV4-1, the J gene TRBJ2-5, with TRBD1 identical over 8 bases. The CDR3 covers 15 residues. The V and J ends lost 5 bases and 6 bases, in that order; junction bases with no gene match: 11. The V gene's germline CDR1 is MGHRA and CDR2 YSYEKL. The CDR3 spells CASSYGVQGGQTQYF. CDR3 bases: TGCGCCAGCAGCTATGGAGTACAGGGGGGACAGACCCAGTACTTC.

This clone was observed a few times. The chain recombines TRBV6-2 or TRBV6-3 with TRBJ2-1, with D possibly matching TRBD2 (5 bases). CDR3 size: 15 residues. The germline V gene has CDR1 MNHEY and CDR2 SVGEGT. V dropped 4 bases and J dropped 2 bases, with 12 bases sitting between them. Written as DNA, the CDR3 is TGTGCCAGCAGTTCGGGGTTCGGAGCCTACAATGAGCAGTTCTTC. This encodes CASSSGFGAYNEQFF.

The rearrangement joins TRBV6-9 to TRBJ2-5; D is possibly TRBD1 (5 bases). V was pared by 4 bases and J by 5 bases, with 14 bases between. The length of the CDR3 is 14 residues. Germline V gives CDR1 MNHGY, CDR2 SVAAGI. CDR3 coding DNA: TGTGCCAGCAGTTCCCGGACAAGAACGGAGACCCAGTACTTC. This gives the protein CASSSRTRTETQYF.

The chain uses TRBV28 and TRBJ2-4; TRBD2 might be the D (5 bases). Germline V gene sequence: CDR1 MDHEN, CDR2 SYDVKM. Trimming left V 8 bases short and J 1 base short, with 15 bases between. This CDR3 is built from 15 residues. CDR3 in DNA: TGTGCCAGCTATCCTGGGGAGAGGGCCAAAAACATTCAGTACTTC. It encodes CASYPGERAKNIQYF.

The CDR3 sequence is CASKAYYQETQYF. The CDR3, as DNA: TGTGCCAGCAAAGCTTACTACCAAGAGACCCAGTACTTC. The V call is TRBV27, the J call TRBJ2-5; unclear D gene. The CDR3 has 13 amino acids. V was clipped by 7 bases and J by 0 bases, with 9 bases between them. Germline CDR1 reads MNHEY; CDR2 reads SMNVEV (reference sequence).

The rearrangement joins TRBV5-4 to TRBJ2-5; 7 bases map to TRBD2. The junction had 16 bases not matched to a gene; V was cut back by 5 bases and J by 3 bases. CDR3 size: 17 residues. From germline, CDR1 is SGHNT and CDR2 YYREEE (reference sequence). CDR3 coding DNA: TGTGCCAGCAGTCCTTTAGGGGTGGGAGGGCCGAAAGAGACCCAGTACTTC. It is translated as CASSPLGVGGPKETQYF.

V gene TRBV5-6 combines with J gene TRBJ2-5; 10 bases line up with TRBD1. V gave up 4 bases and J gave up 8 bases; unmatched junction bases: 17. The CDR3 runs to 17 residues. Germline assignment: CDR1 SGHDT and CDR2 YYEEEE. CDR3 sequence (DNA): TGTGCCAGCAGCCCTTTACCCGGGACAGGGGTCATAAGAACCCAGTACTTC. Its protein product is CASSPLPGTGVIRTQYF.

The chain uses TRBV6-5 and TRBJ1-5, with D uncertain. CDR1 and CDR2 from the germline V gene are MNHEY and SVGAGI. The germline V and J ends were trimmed by 5 bases and 7 bases, with 9 bases remaining between them. This CDR3 has 12 residues. The CDR3 DNA reads TGTGCCAGCAGTATAGGAGAGCAGCCCCAGCATTTT. This sequence encodes CASSIGEQPQHF.

This clone has only a few counts. This chain links TRBV9 with TRBJ2-7; 8 bases align to TRBD1. The germline gives CDR1 SGDLS, CDR2 YYNGEE. J gave up 2 bases and V 0 bases, and 1 base lay outside the gene matches. The CDR3 has 14 amino acids. CDR3 region: CASSVGGQAYEQYF. The CDR3 DNA is TGTGCCAGCAGCGTAGGGGGACAGGCCTACGAGCAGTACTTC.

The chain is built from TRBV2 and TRBJ1-5, with a weak D call TRBD1 (5 bases). Per the germline V gene, CDR1 is SNHLY and CDR2 is FYNNEI. The CDR3 extends over 14 amino acids. Deletions cut 8 bases from V and 2 bases from J, with 13 bases between. This chain's CDR3 is CASGGRAGNQPQHF. In DNA form, the CDR3 reads TGTGCCAGCGGGGGGAGGGCCGGCAATCAGCCCCAGCATTTT. Full variable domain (rest looked up from reference TRBV2 and TRBJ1-5): EPEVTQTPSHQVTQMGQEVILRCVPISNHLYFYWYRQILGQKVEFLVSFYNNEISEKSEIFDDQFSVERPDGSNFTLKIRSTKLEDSAMYFCASGGRAGNQPQHFGDGTRLSIL.

The chain has TRBV2 and TRBJ1-5; perhaps TRBD1 as D (6 bases). Germline loops: CDR1 SNHLY, CDR2 FYNNEI. Trimming took 7 bases from V and 6 from J, leaving 13 bases between them. The CDR3 extends over 13 amino acids. CDR3: CASNLQGTQPQHF. CDR3 bases: TGTGCCAGCAACCTACAGGGAACTCAGCCCCAGCATTTT.

The rearrangement joins TRBV27 to TRBJ2-7, with a possible D match to TRBD2 (5 bases). Per the germline V gene, CDR1 is MNHEY and CDR2 is SMNVEV (reference sequence). V was pared by 10 bases and J by 2 bases, with 12 bases between. The CDR3 loop spans 12 amino acids. CDR3 region: CATLSGTYEQYF. In nucleotides, the CDR3 is TGTGCCACCCTCTCGGGGACCTACGAGCAGTACTTC.

The chain joins TRBV5-4 to TRBJ2-5, with D possibly being TRBD1 (6 bases). The CDR3 is made up of 13 amino acids. Germline CDR1 SGHNT, CDR2 YYREEE (reference sequence). V was cut by 9 bases and J by 3 bases, with 15 bases left in between. In nucleotides, the CDR3 is TGTGCCACCTCATTCAGGGGCGAAGAGACCCAGTACTTC. Amino acids: CATSFRGEETQYF.

The V gene is TRBV6-5, the J gene TRBJ2-1; D gene uncertain. The germline V gene has CDR1 MNHEY and CDR2 SVGAGI. V shed 6 bases and J shed 6 bases, with 9 bases lying between them. The CDR3 sequence is 12 residues long. The CDR3 DNA is TGTGCCAGCAGCCACAATCGCAATGAGCAGTTCTTC. Translation: CASSHNRNEQFF.

The gene calls are TRBV6-5 and TRBJ1-2; D is undetermined. This CDR3 spans 13 amino acids. Between the trimmed V and J ends, which lost 10 bases and 2 bases, there was a span of 14 bases. Germline V CDR1 and CDR2: MNHEY, SVGAGI. This CDR3 reads CATRGRDNYGYTF. The DNA for the CDR3 is TGTGCCACCCGAGGGCGAGACAACTATGGCTACACCTTC.

This chain connects TRBV7-7 to TRBJ2-1; TRBD2 matches at 8 bases. The V and J ends lost 5 bases and 7 bases, in that order; junction bases with no gene match: 7. This CDR3 comprises 14 residues. Germline lookup yields CDR1 SSHAT and CDR2 FNYEAQ (reference sequence). The CDR3: CASSPGTSKNEQFF. The CDR3 nucleotides read TGTGCCAGCAGCCCGGGGACTAGTAAAAATGAGCAGTTCTTC.

The chain recombines TRBV3-1 (or the pseudogene TRBV3-2) with TRBJ1-1, with D tentatively TRBD1 (5 bases). Trimming removed 4 bases from V and 5 bases from J, with 14 bases in between. Germline V gene data show CDR1 as LGHDT and CDR2 as YNNKEL (reference sequence). This CDR3 is built from 14 residues. Here the CDR3 DNA reads TGTGCCAGCAGCCGCTTTCGGGGGGATACTGAAGCTTTCTTT. Protein sequence: CASSRFRGDTEAFF.

The chain employs TRBV7-2 and TRBJ1-1, with 9 positions matching TRBD1. J was trimmed by 6 bases and V by 2 bases; bases with no gene match: 13. Per the germline V gene, CDR1 is SGHTA and CDR2 is FQGNSA. The CDR3 has 17 residues. The DNA for the CDR3 is TGTGCCAGCAGCTTATGGGGACAGGGAGATTGGGGCGCTGAAGCTTTCTTT. Amino acids: CASSLWGQGDWGAEAFF.

This clone was counted many times. This sample includes further DNA sequences coding for the same CDR3. V and J are TRBV18 and TRBJ1-3, with D maybe TRBD1 (5 bases). V shed 6 bases and J shed 0 bases, with 12 bases lying between them. The CDR3 has 15 amino acids. From germline, CDR1 is KGHSH and CDR2 LQKENI. The CDR3 DNA follows: TGTGCCAGCTCCCCGGGACTGTCCTCTGGAAACACCATATATTTT. It specifies CASSPGLSSGNTIYF.

The chain couples TRBV27 to TRBJ1-4, with a tentative D call TRBD1 (5 bases). Germline CDR1 and CDR2: MNHEY and SMNVEV (reference sequence). The V end was cut by 10 bases, the J end by 7 bases, with 22 bases between. The CDR3 spans 15 residues. For the CDR3, the DNA is TGTGCCACCCAGTTCAGGGAGGGAGTAGGTGAAAAACTGTTTTTT. Translated, it gives CATQFREGVGEKLFF.

This chain joins TRBV29-1 and TRBJ2-3; D perhaps matches TRBD2 (8 bases). CDR1 is SQVTM, CDR2 ANQGSEA, per germline. This CDR3 spans 15 amino acids. V was trimmed by 7 bases and J by 1 base, leaving 18 bases between them. The CDR3 is CSAAGGSGGTDTQYF. The CDR3 region has the DNA TGCAGCGCCGCAGGGGGTAGCGGGGGCACAGATACGCAGTATTTT.

V gene TRBV7-2 combines with J gene TRBJ1-2, with TRBD1 as a possible D gene (6 bases). This CDR3 region has 14 residues. In germline, CDR1 is SGHTA, CDR2 FQGNSA. The ends were cut back, 5 bases at V and 4 bases at J, with 14 bases in the middle. CDR3 residues: CASSTGLGAYGYTF. The CDR3 DNA sequence: TGTGCCAGCAGCACAGGGTTAGGGGCCTATGGCTACACCTTC.

The sample holds one count of this clone. This chain uses TRBV2 with TRBJ2-3; 9 bases fit TRBD2. Trimming removed 11 bases from V and 2 bases from J; junction bases left unmatched: 11. The CDR3 is made up of 15 amino acids. The germline gives CDR1 SNHLY, CDR2 FYNNEI. The CDR3 nucleotides are TGTGCCGGGCGAAGGCTAGCGGGGACCACAGATACGCAGTATTTT. It yields the protein CAGRRLAGTTDTQYF. The complete variable domain, with remaining parts taken from reference TRBV2 and TRBJ2-3, reads EPEVTQTPSHQVTQMGQEVILRCVPISNHLYFYWYRQILGQKVEFLVSFYNNEISEKSEIFDDQFSVERPDGSNFTLKIRSTKLEDSAMYFCAGRRLAGTTDTQYFGPGTRLTVL.

CDR3 DNA: TGTGCCAGCAGTGAAGCTATACTGAGGGAGTTTAGCACAGATACGCAGTATTTT. This gives the protein CASSEAILREFSTDTQYF. The chain employs TRBV2 and TRBJ2-3, with a possible D match to TRBD2 (5 bases). Germline V gene data show CDR1 as SNHLY and CDR2 as FYNNEI. This CDR3 is 18 amino acids long. V lost 0 bases and J 0 bases, leaving 16 bases between the germline ends.

This chain uses TRBV2 with TRBJ1-6; D is ambiguous. The CDR3 runs to 16 residues. Between the trimmed V and J ends, which lost 5 bases and 14 bases, there was a span of 25 bases. The germline V gene encodes CDR1 SNHLY and CDR2 FYNNEI. CDR3 nucleotide sequence: TGTGCCAGCAGTTTGGGCTCAAGGTCACGACGCGACACCCTCCACTTT. Its translation: CASSLGSRSRRDTLHF.

The V call is TRBV6-1, the J call TRBJ2-4; unclear D gene. Trimming pared 1 base from V and 10 bases from J, leaving 8 bases between. CDR3 length equals 12 residues. Germline V gene lookup returns CDR1 MNHNS and CDR2 SASEGT. CDR3 amino acids: CASSEDSSIQYF. As DNA, the CDR3 is TGTGCCAGCAGTGAAGACAGTTCAATTCAGTACTTC.

This chain joins TRBV5-4 and TRBJ1-2; 12 nucleotides agree with TRBD1. V shed 5 bases and J 8 bases; nucleotides not matched to a gene: 10. CDR1 is SGHNT, CDR2 YYREEE, per germline (reference sequence). This CDR3 is built from 15 residues. The CDR3 DNA reads as TGTGCCAGCAGTAAAGAGGGACAGGGGGCGCGAGGCTACACCTTC. Its protein is CASSKEGQGARGYTF.

This clone was counted once. V gene TRBV5-5 combines with J gene TRBJ2-2; weak D call: TRBD1 (6 bases). The germline CDR1 and CDR2 sequences are SGHKS and YYEKEE (reference sequence). This CDR3 comprises 16 residues. The V gene lost 4 bases and the J gene lost 1 base, with 14 bases spanning the gap. CDR3 region: CASSGEQGRNTGELFF. CDR3 coding DNA: TGTGCCAGCAGCGGTGAACAGGGCCGGAACACCGGGGAGCTGTTTTTT.